This record covers a single TCR beta chain. The data originate from a study of blood T cell repertoires in COVID-19. Sequenced by immunoSEQ multiplex PCR; TCRdb stores in-frame clones only, minus some. The sample yields 110,000 to 150,000 clones, about nine tenths seen once. Trimming left V 2 bases short and J 2 bases short, with 15 bases between. Looked up from germline, CDR1 is SGHVS and CDR2 is FQNEAQ. The CDR3 consists of 16 residues. The receptor was isolated from a man in his fifties who had recovered from COVID-19. The chain uses TRBV7-8 and TRBJ2-5; D is possibly TRBD2 (5 bases). The sample consisted of PBMCs or T cells enriched from blood (not recorded which). CDR3 nucleotides: TGTGCCAGCAGCTTACGTAGGGCGGAGGAGCAAGAGACCCAGTACTTC. Translation: CASSLRRAEEQETQYF.